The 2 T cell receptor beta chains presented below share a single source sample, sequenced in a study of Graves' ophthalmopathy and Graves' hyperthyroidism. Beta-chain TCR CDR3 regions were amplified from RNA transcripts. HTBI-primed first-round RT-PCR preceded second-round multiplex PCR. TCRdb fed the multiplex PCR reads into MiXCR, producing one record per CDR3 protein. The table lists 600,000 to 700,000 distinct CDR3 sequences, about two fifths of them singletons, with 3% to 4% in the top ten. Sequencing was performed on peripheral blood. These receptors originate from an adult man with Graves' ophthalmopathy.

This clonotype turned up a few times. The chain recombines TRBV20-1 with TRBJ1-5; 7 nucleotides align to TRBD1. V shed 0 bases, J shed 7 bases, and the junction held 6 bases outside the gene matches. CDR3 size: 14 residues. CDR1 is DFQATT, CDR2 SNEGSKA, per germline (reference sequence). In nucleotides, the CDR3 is TGCAGTGCTAGAGAACAGGGGAAGGGACAGCCCCAGCATTTT. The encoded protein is CSAREQGKGQPQHF.

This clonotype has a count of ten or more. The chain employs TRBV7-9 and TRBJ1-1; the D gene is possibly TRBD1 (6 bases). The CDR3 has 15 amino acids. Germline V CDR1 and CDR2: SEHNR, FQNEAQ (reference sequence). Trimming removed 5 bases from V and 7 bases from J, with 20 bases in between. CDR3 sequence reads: CASSTSSQGSFEAFF. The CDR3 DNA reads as TGTGCCAGCAGCACATCCTCACAGGGATCGTTTGAAGCTTTCTTT.